The present TCR beta chain was sequenced within a study of blood T cell repertoires in COVID-19. The V gene lost 0 bases and the J gene lost 4 bases, with 4 bases spanning the gap. Germline V gene lookup returns CDR1 LNHNV and CDR2 YYDKDF (reference sequence). The CDR3 contains 13 residues. This table comes from immunoSEQ multiplex PCR, and its TCRdb copy is limited to in-frame clones, with some not included. The repertoire includes approximately 210,000 clones, approximately 90% of them detected once, and roughly 10% sits in the top ten. Material for sequencing was peripheral blood. V and J are TRBV15 and TRBJ2-1; D remains unclear. The TCR originated in a man aged 45-60 years with COVID-19, enrolled during active disease. CDR3 sequence: CATSRERYNEQFF. CDR3 in DNA: TGTGCCACCAGCAGAGAACGGTACAATGAGCAGTTCTTC.